This is a list of T cell receptor beta chains from one sample in a study of neurological immune-mediated disorders. Using its own MiXCR run on the 5' RACE reads, TCRdb lists one record per CDR3 protein. The sample has some 38,000 distinct CDR3 sequences, around 5% seen once; the top ten hold roughly 9%. Sequences were obtained from CD4+ T cells from blood. Receptors originate from a man aged 18 to 29 in good health. Each CDR3 is given with its conserved first and last residue. A D gene is named only where the DNA matches it firmly. Expanded clones are given a class, and other clones once, few, many or no size at all.

many	-	TRBV6-5	TRBJ1-6	TGTGCCAGCAACCCGGGGGGGGGGAATTCACCCCTCCACTTT	CASNPGGGNSPLHF
many	-	TRBV5-1	TRBJ2-3	TGCGCCAGCAGCTGGCAGGGGCCATGGGATACGCAGTATTTT	CASSWQGPWDTQYF
-	-	TRBV5-1	TRBJ2-7	TGCGCCAGCAGCCGGACGTTGGACGAGCAGTACTTC	CASSRTLDEQYF
many	-	TRBV5-1	TRBJ1-1	TGCGCCAGCAGCTTGACTCAGAGCTCCAGGGGAGCTTTCTTT	CASSLTQSSRGAFF
many	TRBD1	TRBV6-5	TRBJ1-2	TGTGCCAGCAGGGGGACAGGAGACTATGGCTACACCTTC	CASRGTGDYGYTF
many	-	TRBV7-2	TRBJ1-6	TGTGCCAGCAGGACCGTGGGCAATTCACCCCTCCACTTT	CASRTVGNSPLHF
-	-	TRBV7-3	TRBJ2-2	TGTGCCAGCAGCTCTTCCACCGGGGAGCTGTTTTTT	CASSSSTGELFF
many	-	TRBV5-5	TRBJ2-3	TGTGCCAGCAGACCCGCTGGGGGAGATACGCAGTATTTT	CASRPAGGDTQYF
once	TRBD2	TRBV20-1	TRBJ2-7	TGCAGTGCTAGGGCGGGGGGATACGAGCAGTACTTC	CSARAGGYEQYF
many	-	TRBV4-3	TRBJ1-2	TGCGCCAGCAGCCAAGATGGCAGGAACGGGGACTATGGCTACACCTTC	CASSQDGRNGDYGYTF
many	-	TRBV11-2	TRBJ2-2	TGTGCCAGCAGCTCCCGGATGGGTGCGGACACCGGGGAGCTGTTTTTT	CASSSRMGADTGELFF
many	TRBD2	TRBV5-1	TRBJ2-1	TGCGCCAGCAGACGCGACAACGGGAGGGAGTTCTTC	CASRRDNGREFF
many	-	TRBV12-3/TRBV12-4	TRBJ1-4	TGTGCCAGCAGTTTAGGGCAGGATAATGAAAAACTGTTTTTT	CASSLGQDNEKLFF
many	-	TRBV18	TRBJ2-2	TGTGCCAGCTCATCGGGGCCGAGCACCGGGGAGCTGTTTTTT	CASSSGPSTGELFF
many	TRBD1	TRBV7-2	TRBJ1-1	TGTGCCAGCAGGGGACAGATGAACACTGAAGCTTTCTTT	CASRGQMNTEAFF
many	TRBD1	TRBV18	TRBJ1-1	TGTGCCAGCTCACTAGGGACAGGGGGCCTAGGCACTGAAGCTTTCTTT	CASSLGTGGLGTEAFF
many	-	TRBV9	TRBJ2-3	TGTGCCAGCAGCACCCACCTAGATACGCAGTATTTT	CASSTHLDTQYF
many	-	TRBV10-3	TRBJ1-6	TGTGCCATCAGTGAGTCTGCAGGGCTTTCACCCCTCCACTTT	CAISESAGLSPLHF
-	-	TRBV24-1	TRBJ2-2	TGTGCCACCAGTGAAGAGCGTTGGACCGGGGAGCTGTTTTTT	CATSEERWTGELFF
many	-	TRBV12-3/TRBV12-4	TRBJ2-7	TGTGCCAGCAGATCCGGGCCTTCCGAGCAGTACTTC	CASRSGPSEQYF
many	-	TRBV7-2	TRBJ2-3	TGTGCCAGCAGCTTCCGGCCTCCTCCTGGCACAGATACGCAGTATTTT	CASSFRPPPGTDTQYF
many	-	TRBV7-3	TRBJ1-1	TGTGCCAGCAGCTTATATGGGGGCACTGAAGCTTTCTTT	CASSLYGGTEAFF
many	TRBD1	TRBV5-1	TRBJ1-1	TGCGCCAGCAGCCCGGGGACAGGGGGACGCAACACTGAAGCTTTCTTT	CASSPGTGGRNTEAFF
many	-	TRBV6-5	TRBJ1-3	TGTGCCAGCAGTCGCTGGCAGGCTGGAAACACCATATATTTT	CASSRWQAGNTIYF
many	-	TRBV5-6	TRBJ2-7	TGTGCCAGCAGCTTAAACTACGAGCAGTACTTC	CASSLNYEQYF
many	TRBD1	TRBV20-1	TRBJ1-6	TGCAGTGCTAGGGCCCAGGGGGCTGACAATTCACCCCTCCACTTT	CSARAQGADNSPLHF
many	-	TRBV9	TRBJ2-1	TGTGCCAGCAGCGTCCGGAGCGGAACTTTAAATGAGCAGTTCTTC	CASSVRSGTLNEQFF
many	-	TRBV29-1	TRBJ1-1	TGCAGCGTTGGAAACAGTGGGGAGAACACTGAAGCTTTCTTT	CSVGNSGENTEAFF
many	-	TRBV10-3	TRBJ2-3	TGTGCCATCAGTGAGTCGACCCAACCAGATACGCAGTATTTT	CAISESTQPDTQYF
many	TRBD1	TRBV12-3/TRBV12-4	TRBJ1-4	TGTGCCAGCAGTGGGGACAGGGGACGAGAAAAACTGTTTTTT	CASSGDRGREKLFF
many	TRBD2	TRBV20-1	TRBJ2-7	TGCAGTGCTAGACTAATCAAGCGGGGTTCCTCCTACGAGCAGTACTTC	CSARLIKRGSSYEQYF
many	-	TRBV18	TRBJ2-1	TGTGCCAGCTCACCACCTAGTCGGTCCTCTGGGGATGAGCAGTTCTTC	CASSPPSRSSGDEQFF
many	-	TRBV6-6	TRBJ2-3	TGTGCCAGCAGCCAACCTCCGACGGATACGCAGTATTTT	CASSQPPTDTQYF
many	-	TRBV4-2	TRBJ1-4	TGTGCCAGCAGCGCGACTGCATCGGATGAAAAACTGTTTTTT	CASSATASDEKLFF
many	-	TRBV5-5	TRBJ1-1	TGTGCCAGCAGCTTAAGGTGGGGGATGAACACTGAAGCTTTCTTT	CASSLRWGMNTEAFF
many	-	TRBV9	TRBJ1-5	TGTGCCAGCAGCGTAGGGGGGGAATATCAGCCCCAGCATTTT	CASSVGGEYQPQHF
-	-	TRBV24-1	TRBJ2-6	TGTGCCAGTGATTCCGCCGCAGGGTCCGGTCCCTCTGGGGCCAACGTCCTGACTTTC	CASDSAAGSGPSGANVLTF
many	-	TRBV4-1	TRBJ1-4	TGCGCCAGCAGCCAAGATTTTCGGGGAGACGGGGAAAAACTGTTTTTT	CASSQDFRGDGEKLFF
many	-	TRBV27	TRBJ2-1	TGTGCCAGCAGCCCTAGTGGCAATGAGCAGTTCTTC	CASSPSGNEQFF
many	-	TRBV9	TRBJ2-7	TGTGCCAGCAGCGTAGATTTGGGGCCTCTAGGCGAGCAGTACTTC	CASSVDLGPLGEQYF
many	-	TRBV7-6	TRBJ1-1	TGTGCCAGCAGCTTAGGTATAACAGGGAACACTGAAGCTTTCTTT	CASSLGITGNTEAFF
few	-	TRBV10-2	TRBJ2-7	TGCGCCAGCAGTACAGGGTTCAGGGAGCAGTACTTC	CASSTGFREQYF
many	-	TRBV25-1	TRBJ1-2	TGTGCCAGCAGAGACCGAGACCGCTATGGCTACACCTTC	CASRDRDRYGYTF
many	-	TRBV6-5	TRBJ2-7	TGTGCCAGCAGTTACTGGGGGGGCAGCGAAGGCGAGCAGTACTTC	CASSYWGGSEGEQYF
many	-	TRBV19	TRBJ2-2	TGTGCCACCCTCTGGGGGCCTAACACCGGGGAGCTGTTTTTT	CATLWGPNTGELFF